The source of this T cell receptor (beta chain) is a study of T cell responses to AZD1222 COVID-19 vaccine. Looking at the study overall: Timing groups of about 4 and about 12 weeks for second doses were pooled. Study results and caveats: Only a handful of AZD1222 recipients, more than five in all, had baseline seropositivity.

The repertoire was sequenced with immunoSEQ multiplex PCR; TCRdb's copy has only in-frame clones and lacks some. The sample has about 130,000 clones; about 86% are singletons. Trimming removed 4 bases from V and 0 bases from J, with 11 bases in between. From germline, CDR1 is SGDLS and CDR2 YYNGEE. The length of the CDR3 is 15 residues. Turning to this clone: Its antigen is as yet unknown.

V is TRBV9 and J is TRBJ2-1; maybe TRBD2 (5 bases). This clonotype was sampled from an adult in good health. This sample comprised peripheral blood, obtained on day 0 of AZD1222 vaccination. CDR3 sequence: CASSQRGSSYNEQFF. The CDR3 coding sequence is TGTGCCAGCAGCCAACGGGGTAGCTCCTACAATGAGCAGTTCTTC.